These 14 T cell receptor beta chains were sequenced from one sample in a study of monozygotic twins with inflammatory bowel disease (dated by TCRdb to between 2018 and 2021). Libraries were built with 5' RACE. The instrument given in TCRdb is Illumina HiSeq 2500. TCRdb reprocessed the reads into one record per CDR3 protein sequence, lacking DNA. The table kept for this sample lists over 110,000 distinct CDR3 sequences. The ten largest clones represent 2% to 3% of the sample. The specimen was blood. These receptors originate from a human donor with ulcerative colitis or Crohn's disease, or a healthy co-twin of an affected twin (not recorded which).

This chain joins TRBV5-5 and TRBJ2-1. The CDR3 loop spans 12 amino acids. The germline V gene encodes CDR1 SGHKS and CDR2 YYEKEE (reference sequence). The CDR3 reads CASSLAANEQFF.

The CDR3 spells CASSETSNEKLFF. The rearrangement links TRBV10-2 to TRBJ1-4. Germline CDR1 is WSHSY and CDR2 is SAAADI. The CDR3 runs 13 residues.

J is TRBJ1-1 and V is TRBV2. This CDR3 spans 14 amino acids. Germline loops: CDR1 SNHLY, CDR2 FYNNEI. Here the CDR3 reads CATLRETLNTEAFF.

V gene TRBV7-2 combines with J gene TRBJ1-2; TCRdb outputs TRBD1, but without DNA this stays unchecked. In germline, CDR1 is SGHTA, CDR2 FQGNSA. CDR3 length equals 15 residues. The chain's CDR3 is CASSRTRLGNYGYTF.

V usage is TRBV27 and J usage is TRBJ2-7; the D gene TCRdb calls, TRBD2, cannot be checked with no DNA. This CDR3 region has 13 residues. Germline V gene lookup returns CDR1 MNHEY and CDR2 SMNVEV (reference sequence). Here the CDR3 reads CASSPGTFYEQYF.

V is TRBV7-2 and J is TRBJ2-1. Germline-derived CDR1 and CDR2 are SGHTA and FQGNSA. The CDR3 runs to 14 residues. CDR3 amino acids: CASSLGRSYNEQFF.

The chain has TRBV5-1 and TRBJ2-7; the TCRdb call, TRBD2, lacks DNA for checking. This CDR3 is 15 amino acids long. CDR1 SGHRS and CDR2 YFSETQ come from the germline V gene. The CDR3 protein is CASSLIGGAGYEQYF.

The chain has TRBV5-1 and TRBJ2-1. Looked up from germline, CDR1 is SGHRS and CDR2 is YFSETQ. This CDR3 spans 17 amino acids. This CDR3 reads CASSLGQPGNSYNEQFF.

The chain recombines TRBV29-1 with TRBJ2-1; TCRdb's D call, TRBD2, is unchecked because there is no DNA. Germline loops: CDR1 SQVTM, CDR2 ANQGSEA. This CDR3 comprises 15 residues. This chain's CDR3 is CSAGTLAGANNEQFF.

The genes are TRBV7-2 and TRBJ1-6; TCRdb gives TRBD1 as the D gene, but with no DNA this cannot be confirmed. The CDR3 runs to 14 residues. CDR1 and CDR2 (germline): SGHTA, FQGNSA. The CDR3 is CASSSRQQVSPLHF.

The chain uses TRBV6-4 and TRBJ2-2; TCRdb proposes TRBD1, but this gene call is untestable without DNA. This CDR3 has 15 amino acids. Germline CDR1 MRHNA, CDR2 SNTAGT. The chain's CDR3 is CATREGAPDTGELFF.

CDR3 amino acids: CASRPGSRGDEQFF. The chain employs TRBV6-6 and TRBJ2-1; TCRdb calls TRBD1, which cannot be checked without DNA. This CDR3 contains 14 residues. Germline V gene sequence: CDR1 MNHNY, CDR2 SVGAGI (reference sequence).

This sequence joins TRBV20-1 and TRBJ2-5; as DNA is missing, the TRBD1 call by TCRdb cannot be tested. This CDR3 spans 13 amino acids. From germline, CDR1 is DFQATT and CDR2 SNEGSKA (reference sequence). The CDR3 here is CSAPTRGRETQYF.

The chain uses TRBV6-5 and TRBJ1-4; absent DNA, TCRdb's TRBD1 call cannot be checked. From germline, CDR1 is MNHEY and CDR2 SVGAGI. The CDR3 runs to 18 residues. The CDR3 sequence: CASSYAPGQGAQREKLFF.